This TCR beta chain was identified in a study of immune evolution from preneoplasia to lung adenocarcinoma. The CDR3 totals 16 residues. Germline lookup yields CDR1 LNHNV and CDR2 YYDKDF (reference sequence). Trimming removed 0 bases at V and 1 base at J, with 11 bases between. Overall study results and limits: Later-stage lesions appeared to have more T cells, more diversity, less clonality.

Worth noting for this clone: What it binds is unknown.

Using immunoSEQ multiplex PCR, the repertoire was profiled, and TCRdb retains in-frame clones only, with some absent. The table includes roughly 8,100 clones, about 76% detected once. This TCR was sampled from a person aged 45 to 59 with lung adenocarcinoma. The gene calls are TRBV15 and TRBJ2-3; TRBD2 is a possible D gene (5 bases). Sequences were obtained from FFPE invasive lung adenocarcinoma tissue. The CDR3 region is CATSRDVGLGTDTQYF. For the CDR3, the DNA is TGTGCCACCAGCAGAGATGTAGGACTGGGCACAGATACGCAGTATTTT.